These T cell receptor beta chains were read from a single sample in a study of beta chain features in type 1 diabetes. The protocol was immunoSEQ multiplex PCR, while the TCRdb copy is restricted to in-frame clones and leaves out a portion. The sample comprises 150,000 or so clones, approximately 10% of which are singletons, and almost 0.65% rests with the top ten. Material for sequencing was central memory CD4+ T cells from blood. These receptors came from a woman between 35 and 50 years old in good health. Both conserved end residues are part of each CDR3. The D gene is left open where the match is weak. Part of the rows lack a size; the others show once, few, many or a class for expanded clones.

TRBV18,.,TRBD1,15,CASSRGTGGKETQYF
TRBV18,.,TRBD1,14,CASSGTGYNTEAFF
TRBV18,.,.,15,CASSPIPPPTGELFF
TRBV28,.,.,14,CASSLTDRLQPQHF
TRBV5-4,.,TRBD1,14,CASSLEGANEKLFF
TRBV25-1,.,TRBD2,14,CASSGGGGPREQYF
TRBV9,.,TRBD1,14,CASSVGQGRAEAFF
TRBV6-6,many,.,11,CASGTGQPQHF
TRBV2,few,TRBD2,15,CASSELIAGNGEQFF
TRBV6-5,.,.,13,CASTSQVLSGYTF
TRBV11-2,few,.,13,CASSFSLNNEQFF
TRBV6-5,few,.,15,CASSYSSGSVYGYTF
TRBV7-8,.,.,14,CASSLGGQYEKLFF
TRBV18,few,.,15,CASSPIAGENEKLFF
TRBV6-1,.,.,13,CASSEARRSEQYF